The 21 T cell receptor beta chains below all came from one sample that was sequenced in a study of human T cells and chemical hapten exposure. TCRdb re-called the RACE reads with MiXCR, one entry per CDR3 protein. The sample holds around 69,000 distinct CDR3 sequences; around 7.9% are singletons and the top ten take approximately 3.7%. Sample time point: patch test 2, 6 weeks after DPC sensitization. Treatment: therapeutic diphenylcyclopropenone sensitization with weekly scalp DPC. The sequences come from whole blood, collected in connection with sensitization to the hapten diphenylcyclopropenone (DPC). These receptor sequences come from a woman aged 50 to 60 with alopecia areata. Some clones in this sample may be carry-over from other donors' samples.

Only a few counts were recorded for this clonotype. This chain connects TRBV12-3 or TRBV12-4 to TRBJ1-3; D is undetermined. The CDR3 runs to 15 residues. Trimming left V 3 bases short and J 0 bases short, with 9 bases between. The CDR3 coding sequence is TGTGCCAGCAGTTTGGGCAGGCGCTCTGGAAACACCATATATTTT. It specifies CASSLGRRSGNTIYF.

V usage is TRBV19 and J usage is TRBJ1-5; TRBD1 might be the D (5 bases). Germline lookup yields CDR1 LNHDA and CDR2 SQIVND (reference sequence). Deletions cut 3 bases from V and 7 bases from J, with 16 bases between. This CDR3 has 15 amino acids. The CDR3 bases are TGTGCCAGTAGTATGAGGTCGGCAGCAGGGCAGCCCCAGCATTTT. It is translated as CASSMRSAAGQPQHF. The entire variable domain, with the rest obtained from reference TRBV19 and TRBJ1-5, is as follows: DGGITQSPKYLFRKEGQNVTLSCEQNLNHDAMYWYRQDPGQGLRLIYYSQIVNDFQKGDIAEGYSVSREKKESFPLTVTSAQKNPTAFYLCASSMRSAAGQPQHFGDGTRLSIL.

This clonotype turned up a few times. The chain carries TRBV15 and TRBJ2-5; 10 nucleotides match TRBD2. With V trimmed by 1 base and J by 2 bases, 1 base remained unmatched. Germline-derived CDR1 and CDR2 are LNHNV and YYDKDF (reference sequence). CDR3 size: 15 residues. CDR3 in amino acids: CATSRVLAGQETQYF. In DNA form, the CDR3 reads TGTGCCACCAGCAGAGTACTAGCGGGACAAGAGACCCAGTACTTC.

At least ten counts were recorded for this clonotype. This rearrangement joins TRBV6-6 to TRBJ1-1; D not resolved. Germline CDR1 and CDR2: MNHNY and SVGAGI (reference sequence). Trimming removed 5 bases from V and 1 base from J, with 5 bases in between. This CDR3 comprises 12 residues. The CDR3: CASSTGNTEAFF. CDR3 coding DNA: TGTGCCAGCAGTACGGGGAACACTGAAGCTTTCTTT.

The V gene is TRBV29-1, the J gene TRBJ1-4; D is unresolved. This CDR3 is 11 amino acids long. V gave up 7 bases and J gave up 7 bases, with 10 bases separating them. Looked up from germline, CDR1 is SQVTM and CDR2 is ANQGSEA. The CDR3 DNA follows: TGCAGCGCGGCGAGAGGTGAAAAACTGTTTTTT. This gives the protein CSAARGEKLFF. Full variable domain (rest looked up from reference TRBV29-1 and TRBJ1-4): SAVISQKPSRDICQRGTSLTIQCQVDSQVTMMFWYRQQPGQSLTLIATANQGSEATYESGFVIDKFPISRPNLTFSTLTVSNMSPEDSSIYLCSAARGEKLFFGSGTQLSVL.

Ten or more counts support this clonotype. V usage is TRBV13 and J usage is TRBJ1-1, with TRBD1 matching over 10 bases. The germline CDR1 and CDR2 sequences are PRHDT and FYEKMQ (reference sequence). V lost 5 bases and J lost 5; bases outside the gene matches: 8. CDR3 size: 15 residues. As DNA, the CDR3 is TGTGCCAGCAGCATCCGGGACAGGGGAGGAACTGAAGCTTTCTTT. Translation: CASSIRDRGGTEAFF.

This rearrangement joins TRBV5-1 to TRBJ2-1; 11 bases map to TRBD2. CDR1 and CDR2 (germline): SGHRS, YFSETQ. With V trimmed by 0 bases and J by 1 base, 6 bases remained unmatched. The CDR3 is 18 amino acids. For the CDR3, the DNA is TGCGCCAGCAGCTTGGTGGGACTAGCGGACCCTTCCTACAATGAGCAGTTCTTC. It specifies CASSLVGLADPSYNEQFF.

This clonotype was found a few times. The chain is built from TRBV29-1 and TRBJ2-3; D is unresolved. CDR3 length: 14 amino acids. The germline V gene has CDR1 SQVTM and CDR2 ANQGSEA. Trimming removed 6 bases at V and 2 bases at J, with 15 bases between. In DNA form, the CDR3 reads TGCAGCGTACTCTCCGGGCAACTCACAGATACGCAGTATTTT. Residues: CSVLSGQLTDTQYF.

This clonotype occurred many times. The V call is TRBV24-1, the J call TRBJ1-5, with D possibly TRBD1 on 5 matching bases. The CDR3 sequence is 14 residues long. V was shortened by 9 bases and J by 2 bases, with 13 bases between the two germline ends. Per the germline V gene, CDR1 is KGHDR and CDR2 is SFDVKD. The CDR3 loop is CATQGRAGNQPQHF. CDR3 bases: TGTGCCACCCAGGGAAGGGCGGGCAATCAGCCCCAGCATTTT.

The rearrangement links TRBV12-3 or TRBV12-4 to TRBJ1-1, with D tentatively TRBD1 (5 bases). Trimming removed 1 base at V and 0 bases at J, with 15 bases between. The CDR3 covers 17 residues. CDR3 loop: CASSLVKGSRVNTEAFF. Here the CDR3 DNA reads TGTGCCAGCAGTTTAGTAAAGGGGAGCCGGGTGAACACTGAAGCTTTCTTT.

This clonotype appeared a few times. The rearrangement uses TRBV20-1 and TRBJ2-1; D gene unclear. With 5 bases removed from V and 3 bases from J, the gap between germline ends came to 11 bases. Germline V gives CDR1 DFQATT, CDR2 SNEGSKA (reference sequence). This CDR3 is 13 amino acids long. The CDR3 here is CSAVLPNYNEQFF. As DNA, the CDR3 is TGCAGTGCTGTCCTACCTAACTACAATGAGCAGTTCTTC.

The chain is built from TRBV6-6 and TRBJ1-1; D might be TRBD1 (5 bases). Germline V gene lookup returns CDR1 MNHNY and CDR2 SVGAGI (reference sequence). V shed 7 bases and J shed 1 base, with 16 bases lying between them. This CDR3 is built from 15 residues. This CDR3 reads CASIRGGGWNTEAFF. The DNA of the CDR3 is TGTGCCAGCATCCGTGGGGGGGGTTGGAACACTGAAGCTTTCTTT.

This clonotype was counted between two and nine times. The V and J genes are TRBV28 and TRBJ1-2; the D is unclear. The V and J ends lost 6 bases and 8 bases respectively, with 22 bases between them. Germline assignment: CDR1 MDHEN and CDR2 SYDVKM. The CDR3 runs to 15 residues. CDR3 loop: CASSPAGEESRGYTF. CDR3 DNA: TGTGCCAGCAGCCCGGCCGGGGAGGAATCGAGAGGCTACACCTTC.

V and J are TRBV7-9 and TRBJ2-5, with D perhaps matching TRBD1 (6 bases). The CDR3 runs 15 residues. Trimming left V 4 bases short and J 2 bases short, with 14 bases between. Germline V gene lookup returns CDR1 SEHNR and CDR2 FQNEAQ (reference sequence). The CDR3 loop is CASSSRQACQETQYF. Here the CDR3 DNA reads TGTGCCAGCAGCTCCCGACAGGCCTGTCAAGAGACCCAGTACTTC.

In this sample, this clonotype turned up many times. The rearrangement joins TRBV6-1 to TRBJ2-7; D is unresolved. The CDR3 has 10 amino acids. Per the germline V gene, CDR1 is MNHNS and CDR2 is SASEGT. V lost 8 bases, J lost 3 bases, and 5 bases lay in between. CDR3 nucleotides: TGTGCCAGCTATCACTACGAGCAGTACTTC. This sequence encodes CASYHYEQYF.

This clonotype was observed a handful of times. The rearrangement uses TRBV18 and TRBJ1-1; D gene unclear. The CDR3 is 12 amino acids. From germline, CDR1 is KGHSH and CDR2 LQKENI. Trimming pared 1 base from V and 11 bases from J, leaving 11 bases between. Here the CDR3 reads CASSPLGRAAFF. The CDR3 nucleotides are TGTGCCAGCTCACCACTCGGGAGGGCGGCTTTCTTT. Full variable domain (rest looked up from reference TRBV18 and TRBJ1-1): NAGVMQNPRHLVRRRGQEARLRCSPMKGHSHVYWYRQLPEEGLKFMVYLQKENIIDESGMPKERFSAEFPKEGPSILRIQQVVRGDSAAYFCASSPLGRAAFFGQGTRLTVV.

In its sample, this clonotype was seen a few times. The chain combines TRBV4-3 with TRBJ2-1; D assignment may be TRBD1 or TRBD2 (5 bases each). The V and J ends lost 2 bases and 5 bases respectively, with 13 bases between them. Germline lookup yields CDR1 LGHNA and CDR2 YSLEER. The CDR3 loop spans 15 amino acids. The CDR3 loop is CASSQYGGGNNEQFF. The CDR3 DNA is TGCGCCAGCAGCCAATACGGTGGGGGAAACAATGAGCAGTTCTTC.

This clonotype has at least ten counts. This sequence joins TRBV7-6 and TRBJ1-5; D is possibly TRBD1 (5 bases). Germline V CDR1 and CDR2: SGHVS, FNYEAQ. The CDR3 is 14 residues long. The V end was cut by 2 bases, the J end by 4 bases, with 9 bases between. The CDR3 bases are TGTGCCAGCAGCTTATCAGCAGGGAATCAGCCCCAGCATTTT. Its protein product is CASSLSAGNQPQHF. Variable domain in full (rest from reference TRBV7-6 and TRBJ1-5): GAGVSQSPRYKVTKRGQDVALRCDPISGHVSLYWYRQALGQGPEFLTYFNYEAQQDKSGLPNDRFSAERPEGSISTLTIQRTEQRDSAMYRCASSLSAGNQPQHFGDGTRLSIL.

The V gene is TRBV4-2, the J gene TRBJ2-3; TRBD1 might be the D (6 bases). The V end lost 0 bases, the J end lost 3 bases, and 13 bases lay between the germline ends. The CDR3 is 16 residues long. Germline V gene lookup returns CDR1 LGHNA and CDR2 YNFKEQ. Here the CDR3 reads CASSQEGAGATDTQYF. The CDR3, as DNA: TGTGCCAGCAGCCAAGAGGGGGCCGGCGCTACAGATACGCAGTATTTT.

This clonotype was seen many times. This rearrangement joins TRBV10-3 to TRBJ1-4, with 8 bases matching TRBD1. V shed 8 bases and J 1 base; nucleotides not matched to a gene: 6. The CDR3 loop spans 15 amino acids. CDR1 and CDR2 from the germline V gene are ENHRY and SYGVKD. The CDR3: CAIGQGGQTNEKLFF. The CDR3 region has the DNA TGTGCCATCGGACAGGGAGGACAAACTAATGAAAAACTGTTTTTT.

CDR3 in amino acids: CASRRPSGGHGEQFF. In DNA form, the CDR3 reads TGTGCCAGCAGAAGACCTAGCGGGGGCCACGGTGAGCAGTTCTTC. The chain joins TRBV12-3 or TRBV12-4 to TRBJ2-1, with 10 bases fitting TRBD2. The trim removed 6 bases at V and 9 bases at J, leaving 11 bases unmatched. CDR3 length: 15 amino acids.